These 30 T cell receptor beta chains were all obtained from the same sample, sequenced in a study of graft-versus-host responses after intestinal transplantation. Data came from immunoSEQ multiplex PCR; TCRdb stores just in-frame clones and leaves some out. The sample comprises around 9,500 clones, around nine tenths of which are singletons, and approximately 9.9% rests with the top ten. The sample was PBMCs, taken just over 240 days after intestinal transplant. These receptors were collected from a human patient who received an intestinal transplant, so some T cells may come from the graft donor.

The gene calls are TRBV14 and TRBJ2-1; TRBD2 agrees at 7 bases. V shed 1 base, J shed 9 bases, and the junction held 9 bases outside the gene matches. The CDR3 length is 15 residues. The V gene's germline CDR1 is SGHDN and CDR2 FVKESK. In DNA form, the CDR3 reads TGTGCCAGCAGCCAAGTGAGGACTAGTGTCGGTGAGCAGTTCTTC. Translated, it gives CASSQVRTSVGEQFF.

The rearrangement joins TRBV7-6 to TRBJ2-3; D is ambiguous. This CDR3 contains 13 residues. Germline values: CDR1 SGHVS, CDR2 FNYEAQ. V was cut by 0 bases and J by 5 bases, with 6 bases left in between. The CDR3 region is CASSLAQRDTQYF. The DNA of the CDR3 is TGTGCCAGCAGCTTAGCGCAACGAGATACGCAGTATTTT.

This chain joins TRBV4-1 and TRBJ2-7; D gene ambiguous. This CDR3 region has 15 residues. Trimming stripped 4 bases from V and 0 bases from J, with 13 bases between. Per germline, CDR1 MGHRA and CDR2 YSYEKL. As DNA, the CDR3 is TGCGCCAGCAGCCCCGCGGCGGCGAGCTCCTACGAGCAGTACTTC. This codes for CASSPAAASSYEQYF.

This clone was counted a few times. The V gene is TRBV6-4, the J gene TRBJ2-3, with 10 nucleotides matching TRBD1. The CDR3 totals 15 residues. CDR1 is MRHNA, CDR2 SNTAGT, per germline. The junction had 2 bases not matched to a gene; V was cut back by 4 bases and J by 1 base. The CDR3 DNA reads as TGTGCCAGCAGTGTCGGGACAGGGGGCACAGATACGCAGTATTTT. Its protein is CASSVGTGGTDTQYF.

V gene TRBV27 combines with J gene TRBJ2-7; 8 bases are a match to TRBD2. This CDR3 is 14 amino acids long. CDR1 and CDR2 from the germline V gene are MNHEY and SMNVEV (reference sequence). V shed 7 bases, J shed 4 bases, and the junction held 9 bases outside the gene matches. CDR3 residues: CASTLIAGSYEQYF. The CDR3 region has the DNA TGTGCCAGCACCTTGATAGCGGGGAGTTACGAGCAGTACTTC.

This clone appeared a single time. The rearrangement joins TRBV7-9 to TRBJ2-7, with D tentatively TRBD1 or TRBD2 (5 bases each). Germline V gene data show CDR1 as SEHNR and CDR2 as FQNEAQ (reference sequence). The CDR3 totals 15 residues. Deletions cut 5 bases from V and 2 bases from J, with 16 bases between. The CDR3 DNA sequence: TGTGCCAGCAGCCACCGGGACCTCCGCCCCTACGAGCAGTACTTC. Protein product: CASSHRDLRPYEQYF.

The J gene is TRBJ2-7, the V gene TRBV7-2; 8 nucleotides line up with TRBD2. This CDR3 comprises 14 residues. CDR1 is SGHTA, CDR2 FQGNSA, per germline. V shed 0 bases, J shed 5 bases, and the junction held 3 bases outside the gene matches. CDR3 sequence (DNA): TGTGCCAGCAGCTTAGCCGGGAGGGCCCACGAGCAGTACTTC. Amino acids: CASSLAGRAHEQYF.

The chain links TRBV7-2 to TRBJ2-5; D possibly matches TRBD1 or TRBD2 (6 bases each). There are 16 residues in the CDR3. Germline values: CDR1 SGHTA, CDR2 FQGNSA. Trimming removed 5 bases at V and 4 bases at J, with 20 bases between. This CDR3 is CASSLIGGGLIETQYF. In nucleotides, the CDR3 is TGTGCCAGCAGCCTCATCGGAGGGGGGCTCATAGAGACCCAGTACTTC. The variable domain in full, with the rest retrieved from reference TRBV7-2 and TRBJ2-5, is GAGVSQSPSNKVTEKGKDVELRCDPISGHTALYWYRQSLGQGLEFLIYFQGNSAPDKSGLPSDRFSAERTGGSVSTLTIQRTQQEDSAVYLCASSLIGGGLIETQYFGPGTRLLVL.

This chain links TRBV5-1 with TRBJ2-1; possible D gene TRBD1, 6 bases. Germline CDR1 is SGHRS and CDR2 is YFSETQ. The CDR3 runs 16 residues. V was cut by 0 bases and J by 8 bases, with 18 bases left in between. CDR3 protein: CASSLELQGGLDEQFF. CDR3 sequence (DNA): TGCGCCAGCAGCTTGGAGTTACAGGGTGGTTTGGATGAGCAGTTCTTC. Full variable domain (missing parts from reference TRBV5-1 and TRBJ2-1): KAGVTQTPRYLIKTRGQQVTLSCSPISGHRSVSWYQQTPGQGLQFLFEYFSETQRNKGNFPGRFSGRQFSNSRSEMNVSTLELGDSALYLCASSLELQGGLDEQFFGPGTRLTVL.

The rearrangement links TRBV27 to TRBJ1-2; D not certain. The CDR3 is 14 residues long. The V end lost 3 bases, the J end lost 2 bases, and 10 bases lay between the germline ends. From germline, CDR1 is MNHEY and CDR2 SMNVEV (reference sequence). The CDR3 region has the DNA TGTGCCAGCAGTTTCCGTGGGAGGAACTATGGCTACACCTTC. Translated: CASSFRGRNYGYTF.

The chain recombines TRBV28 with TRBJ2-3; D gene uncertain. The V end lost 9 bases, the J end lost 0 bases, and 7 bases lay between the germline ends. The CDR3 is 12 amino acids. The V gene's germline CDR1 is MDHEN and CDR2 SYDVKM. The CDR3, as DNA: TGTGCCAGTTATGCTAGCACAGATACGCAGTATTTT. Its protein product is CASYASTDTQYF.

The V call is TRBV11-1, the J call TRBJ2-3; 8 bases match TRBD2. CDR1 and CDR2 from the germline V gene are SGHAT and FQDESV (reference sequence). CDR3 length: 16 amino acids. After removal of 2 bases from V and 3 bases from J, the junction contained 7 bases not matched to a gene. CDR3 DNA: TGTGCCAGCAGCTTACTCCGGGGACTAGGGACAGATACGCAGTATTTT. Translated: CASSLLRGLGTDTQYF.

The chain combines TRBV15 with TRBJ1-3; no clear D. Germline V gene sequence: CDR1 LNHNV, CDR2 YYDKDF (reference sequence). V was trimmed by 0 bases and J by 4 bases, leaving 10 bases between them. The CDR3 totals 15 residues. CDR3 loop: CATSRDHSRGNTIYF. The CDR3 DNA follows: TGTGCCACCAGCAGAGATCACAGTCGGGGAAACACCATATATTTT.

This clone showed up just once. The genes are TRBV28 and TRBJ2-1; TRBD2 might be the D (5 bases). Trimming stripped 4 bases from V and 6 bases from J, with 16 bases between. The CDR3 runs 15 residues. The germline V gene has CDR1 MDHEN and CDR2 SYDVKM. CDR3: CASSSGLDYLNEQFF. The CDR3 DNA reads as TGTGCCAGCAGTTCGGGTTTAGACTACCTCAATGAGCAGTTCTTC.

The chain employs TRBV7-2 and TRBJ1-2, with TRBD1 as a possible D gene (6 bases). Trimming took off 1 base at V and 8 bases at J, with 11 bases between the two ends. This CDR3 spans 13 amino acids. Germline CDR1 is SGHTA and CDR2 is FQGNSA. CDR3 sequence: CASSLEQTGGYTF. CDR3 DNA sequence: TGTGCCAGCAGCTTAGAACAGACAGGCGGCTACACCTTC.

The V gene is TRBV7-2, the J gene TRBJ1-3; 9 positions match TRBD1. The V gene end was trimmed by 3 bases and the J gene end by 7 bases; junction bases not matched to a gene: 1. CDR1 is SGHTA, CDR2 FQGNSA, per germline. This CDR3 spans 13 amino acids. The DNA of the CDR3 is TGTGCCAGCAGCTTGGGACAGGGCAACACCATATATTTT. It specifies CASSLGQGNTIYF.

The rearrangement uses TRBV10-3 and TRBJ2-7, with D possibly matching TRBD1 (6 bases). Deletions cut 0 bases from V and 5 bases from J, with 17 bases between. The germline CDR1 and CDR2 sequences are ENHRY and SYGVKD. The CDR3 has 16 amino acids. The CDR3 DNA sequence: TGTGCCATCAGTGAGTCGTACAAGAACAGGGACAACGAGCAGTACTTC. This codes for CAISESYKNRDNEQYF.

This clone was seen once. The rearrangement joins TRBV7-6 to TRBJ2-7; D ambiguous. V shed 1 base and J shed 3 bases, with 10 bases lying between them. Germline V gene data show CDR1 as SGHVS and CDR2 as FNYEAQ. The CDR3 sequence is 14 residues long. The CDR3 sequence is CASSLGGRNYEQYF. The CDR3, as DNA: TGTGCCAGCAGCTTAGGCGGTAGGAACTACGAGCAGTACTTC.

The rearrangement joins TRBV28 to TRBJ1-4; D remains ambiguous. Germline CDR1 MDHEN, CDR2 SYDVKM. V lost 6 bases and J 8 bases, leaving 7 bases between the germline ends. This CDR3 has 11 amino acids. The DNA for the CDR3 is TGTGCCAGCAGCCATAGGGAAAAACTGTTTTTT. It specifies CASSHREKLFF.

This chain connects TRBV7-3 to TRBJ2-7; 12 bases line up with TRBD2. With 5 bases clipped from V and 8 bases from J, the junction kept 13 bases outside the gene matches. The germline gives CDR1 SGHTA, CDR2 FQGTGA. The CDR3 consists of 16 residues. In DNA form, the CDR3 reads TGTGCCAGCAGCCCTACCCTAGCGGGAGGGCTCGCCAAGCAGTACTTC. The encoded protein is CASSPTLAGGLAKQYF. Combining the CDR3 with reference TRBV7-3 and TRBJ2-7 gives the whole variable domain GAGVSQTPSNKVTEKGKYVELRCDPISGHTALYWYRQSLGQGPEFLIYFQGTGAADDSGLPNDRFFAVRPEGSVSTLKIQRTERGDSAVYLCASSPTLAGGLAKQYFGPGTRLTVT.

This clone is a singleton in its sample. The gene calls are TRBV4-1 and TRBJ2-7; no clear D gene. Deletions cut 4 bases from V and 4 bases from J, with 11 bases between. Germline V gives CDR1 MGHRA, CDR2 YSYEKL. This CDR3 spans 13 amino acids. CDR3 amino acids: CASSPTVRYEQYF. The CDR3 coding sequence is TGCGCCAGCAGCCCTACTGTCCGGTACGAGCAGTACTTC.

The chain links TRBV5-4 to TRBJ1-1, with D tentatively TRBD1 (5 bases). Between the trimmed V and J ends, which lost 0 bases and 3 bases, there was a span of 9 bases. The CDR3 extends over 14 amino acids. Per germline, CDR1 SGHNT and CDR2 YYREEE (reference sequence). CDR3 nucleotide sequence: TGTGCCAGCAGCTTGGGCCGGGGGGACACTGAAGCTTTCTTT. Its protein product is CASSLGRGDTEAFF.

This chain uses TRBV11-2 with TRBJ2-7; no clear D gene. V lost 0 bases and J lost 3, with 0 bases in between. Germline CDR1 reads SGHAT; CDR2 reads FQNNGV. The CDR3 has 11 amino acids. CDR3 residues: CASSLDYEQYF. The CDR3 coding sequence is TGTGCCAGCAGCTTAGACTACGAGCAGTACTTC. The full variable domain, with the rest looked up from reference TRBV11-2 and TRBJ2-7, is EAGVAQSPRYKIIEKRQSVAFWCNPISGHATLYWYQQILGQGPKLLIQFQNNGVVDDSQLPKDRFSAERLKGVDSTLKIQPAKLEDSAVYLCASSLDYEQYFGPGTRLTVT.

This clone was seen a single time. CDR3 sequence (DNA): TGTGCCAGCAGCCAATGGGGACAATACACCGGGGAGCTGTTTTTT. Amino acid sequence: CASSQWGQYTGELFF. This chain uses TRBV16 with TRBJ2-2, with D perhaps matching TRBD1 (6 bases). The CDR3 covers 15 residues. Germline assignment: CDR1 KGHSY and CDR2 FQNENV. Trimming removed 1 base from V and 3 bases from J, with 9 bases in between.

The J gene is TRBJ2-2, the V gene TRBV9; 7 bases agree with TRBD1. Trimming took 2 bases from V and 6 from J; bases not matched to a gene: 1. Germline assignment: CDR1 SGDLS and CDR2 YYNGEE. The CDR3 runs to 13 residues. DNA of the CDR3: TGTGCCAGCAGCGTCACAGGGGCCGGGGAGCTGTTTTTT. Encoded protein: CASSVTGAGELFF.

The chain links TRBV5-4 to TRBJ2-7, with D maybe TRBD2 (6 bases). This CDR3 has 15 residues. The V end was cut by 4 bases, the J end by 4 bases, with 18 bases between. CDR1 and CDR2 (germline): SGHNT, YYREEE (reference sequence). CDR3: CASSVAGNRIYEQYF. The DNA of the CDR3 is TGTGCCAGCAGCGTCGCGGGGAACCGGATTTACGAGCAGTACTTC.

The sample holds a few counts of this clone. The CDR3 here is CASSGQQQTINQAYGYTF. The CDR3 nucleotides are TGTGCCAGCAGTGGACAGCAACAAACCATAAACCAAGCCTATGGCTACACCTTC. The chain joins TRBV6-1 to TRBJ1-2, with a tentative D call TRBD1 (5 bases). V was pared by 4 bases and J by 4 bases, with 25 bases between. CDR3 length: 18 amino acids. Germline CDR1 and CDR2: MNHNS and SASEGT.

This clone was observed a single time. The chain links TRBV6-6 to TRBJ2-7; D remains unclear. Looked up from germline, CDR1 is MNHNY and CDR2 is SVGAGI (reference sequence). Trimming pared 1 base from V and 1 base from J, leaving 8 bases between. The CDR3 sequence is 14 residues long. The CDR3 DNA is TGTGCCAGCAGTTACTGGGCAGGATCCTACGAGCAGTACTTC. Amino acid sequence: CASSYWAGSYEQYF.

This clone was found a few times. The CDR3 nucleotides are TGCGCCAGCAGTGAGTCGGAGAACACTGAAGCTTTCTTT. Encoded protein: CASSESENTEAFF. The V and J genes are TRBV10-2 and TRBJ1-1; D is unclear. Germline CDR1 reads WSHSY; CDR2 reads SAAADI. V was pared by 0 bases and J by 1 base, with 3 bases between. The CDR3 extends over 13 amino acids.

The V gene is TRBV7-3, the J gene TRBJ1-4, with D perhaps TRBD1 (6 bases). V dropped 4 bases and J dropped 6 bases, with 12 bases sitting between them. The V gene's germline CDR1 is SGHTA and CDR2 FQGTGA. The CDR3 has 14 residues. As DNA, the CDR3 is TGTGCCAGCAGCTCGACAGGTGGAGATGAAAAACTGTTTTTT. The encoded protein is CASSSTGGDEKLFF.